This passage covers 32 T cell receptor beta chains from one sample sequenced in a study of siplizumab effects on memory and regulatory T cells. The protocol was immunoSEQ multiplex PCR, while the TCRdb copy is restricted to in-frame clones and leaves out a portion. Among about 110,000 clones, over 85% were seen once, and the ten largest hold 1% to 1.5%. The sample comprised CD4+ T cells sorted from blood. These receptors all come from a human donor in good health.

This clone has just a few counts. J is TRBJ1-1 and V is TRBV9; D remains unclear. The V gene's germline CDR1 is SGDLS and CDR2 YYNGEE. The V end lost 0 bases, the J end lost 4 bases, and 7 bases lay between the germline ends. This CDR3 is built from 13 residues. This chain's CDR3 is CASSVAWSTEAFF. CDR3 bases: TGTGCCAGCAGCGTAGCTTGGAGCACTGAAGCTTTCTTT. Drawing the rest from reference TRBV9 and TRBJ1-1, the complete variable domain is DSGVTQTPKHLITATGQRVTLRCSPRSGDLSVYWYQQSLDQGLQFLIQYYNGEERAKGNILERFSAQQFPDLHSELNLSSLELGDSALYFCASSVAWSTEAFFGQGTRLTVV.

The CDR3 region has the DNA TGTGCCAGCAGCAAAACCCCCTGGGGGAGGAGGAACAATGAGCAGTTCTTC. Protein sequence: CASSKTPWGRRNNEQFF. V and J are TRBV21-1 and TRBJ2-1; the DNA was not compared with TRBD2, the D call given in the table. TRBV21-1 is flagged as a pseudogene. The CDR3 extends over 17 amino acids.

This clone was detected only once. The rearrangement uses TRBV2 and TRBJ2-5; D is perhaps TRBD2 (5 bases). V dropped 5 bases and J dropped 5 bases, with 15 bases sitting between them. Germline V lookup: CDR1 SNHLY, CDR2 FYNNEI. The length of the CDR3 is 14 residues. The CDR3 here is CASSIGLRWETQYF. The CDR3 DNA reads TGTGCCAGCAGTATAGGACTTAGATGGGAGACCCAGTACTTC. The full variable domain, in which reference TRBV2 and TRBJ2-5 provide the parts outside the CDR3, is EPEVTQTPSHQVTQMGQEVILRCVPISNHLYFYWYRQILGQKVEFLVSFYNNEISEKSEIFDDQFSVERPDGSNFTLKIRSTKLEDSAMYFCASSIGLRWETQYFGPGTRLLVL.

The gene calls are TRBV2 and TRBJ2-5; 9 bases are a match to TRBD2. Germline loops: CDR1 SNHLY, CDR2 FYNNEI. J gave up 3 bases and V 10 bases, and 12 bases lay outside the gene matches. The CDR3 spans 15 residues. The CDR3 protein is CATRQGSSGEETQYF. For the CDR3, the DNA is TGTGCCACTCGCCAAGGGTCTAGCGGGGAAGAGACCCAGTACTTC. Drawing the rest from reference TRBV2 and TRBJ2-5, the complete variable domain is EPEVTQTPSHQVTQMGQEVILRCVPISNHLYFYWYRQILGQKVEFLVSFYNNEISEKSEIFDDQFSVERPDGSNFTLKIRSTKLEDSAMYFCATRQGSSGEETQYFGPGTRLLVL.

The V and J genes are TRBV5-1 and TRBJ2-3, with 11 positions matching TRBD2. CDR1 and CDR2 (germline): SGHRS, YFSETQ. Trimming at V came to 4 bases and at J to 10 bases, leaving 8 bases not matched to a gene. There are 14 residues in the CDR3. CDR3 DNA: TGCGCCAGCAGCCCTAGCGGGGGGAGCGGTGCGCAGTATTTT. It yields the protein CASSPSGGSGAQYF.

This chain joins TRBV5-4 and TRBJ2-7; 8 nucleotides agree with TRBD2. Germline CDR1 and CDR2: SGHNT and YYREEE (reference sequence). Losses at the gene ends were 0 bases for V and 7 bases for J; bases not matched to a gene: 12. The CDR3 sequence is 16 residues long. CDR3 DNA sequence: TGTGCCAGCAGCTTGGCCGGGGTAGCGGGGACGGGGGAGCAGTACTTC. The encoded protein is CASSLAGVAGTGEQYF.

This sequence joins TRBV2 and TRBJ2-2, with D tentatively TRBD1 or TRBD2 (5 bases each). Germline loops: CDR1 SNHLY, CDR2 FYNNEI. The CDR3 runs to 11 residues. V lost 11 bases and J 12 bases, leaving 16 bases between the germline ends. CDR3 bases: TGTGCCGGGGGTACTAGTTTTAAGCTGTTTTTT. Translating gives CAGGTSFKLFF.

V gene TRBV6-5 combines with J gene TRBJ1-1; D gene ambiguous. This CDR3 spans 16 amino acids. The germline V and J ends were trimmed by 0 bases and 1 base, with 12 bases remaining between them. Germline V gene lookup returns CDR1 MNHEY and CDR2 SVGAGI. CDR3 loop: CASSYSPATWNTEAFF. Here the CDR3 DNA reads TGTGCCAGCAGTTACTCGCCGGCCACCTGGAACACTGAAGCTTTCTTT.

V and J are TRBV10-3 and TRBJ2-5, with TRBD2 matching over 11 bases. The V segment lost 5 bases and the J segment 2 bases; nucleotides outside the gene matches: 1. CDR1 and CDR2 (germline): ENHRY, SYGVKD. CDR3 length: 14 amino acids. DNA for the CDR3: TGTGCCATCAGTACTAGCGGGGGACAAGAGACCCAGTACTTC. Its protein is CAISTSGGQETQYF.

The rearrangement joins TRBV7-9 to TRBJ2-3, with TRBD1 as a possible D gene (6 bases). There are 13 residues in the CDR3. The germline V gene encodes CDR1 SEHNR and CDR2 FQNEAQ (reference sequence). Trimming shortened V by 7 bases and J by 2 bases, and 10 bases separated the two germline ends. In nucleotides, the CDR3 is TGTGCCAGCACGTGGGGGCTCACAGATACGCAGTATTTT. It is translated as CASTWGLTDTQYF.

This chain links TRBV7-9 with TRBJ1-3, with D tentatively TRBD1 (5 bases). Germline assignment: CDR1 SEHNR and CDR2 FQNEAQ (reference sequence). The CDR3 runs to 16 residues. Trimming removed 5 bases at V and 4 bases at J, with 18 bases between. As DNA, the CDR3 is TGTGCCAGCAGCCAAGGACACCCCAGAAAGGGAAACACCATATATTTT. The encoded protein is CASSQGHPRKGNTIYF. Complete variable domain (other parts from reference TRBV7-9 and TRBJ1-3): DTGVSQNPRHKITKRGQNVTFRCDPISEHNRLYWYRQTLGQGPEFLTYFQNEAQLEKSRLLSDRFSAERPKGSFSTLEIQRTEQGDSAMYLCASSQGHPRKGNTIYFGEGSWLTVV.

The chain uses TRBV18 and TRBJ2-6; a weak D match, TRBD2 (5 bases). Trimming stripped 5 bases from V and 2 bases from J, with 10 bases between. In germline, CDR1 is KGHSH, CDR2 LQKENI. There are 15 residues in the CDR3. DNA of the CDR3: TGTGCCAGCTCATTAACGACTACTGGGGCCAACGTCCTGACTTTC. The encoded protein is CASSLTTTGANVLTF.

V and J are TRBV6-5 and TRBJ1-6, with D maybe TRBD1 (5 bases). CDR3 size: 15 residues. CDR1 and CDR2 (germline): MNHEY, SVGAGI. Between the trimmed V and J ends, which lost 0 bases and 4 bases, there was a span of 7 bases. In DNA, the CDR3 is TGTGCCAGCAGTTACTCGGGACCTTATAATTCACCCCTCCACTTT. It translates to CASSYSGPYNSPLHF.

The chain employs TRBV6-1 and TRBJ2-3; D is undetermined. Germline V gene lookup returns CDR1 MNHNS and CDR2 SASEGT. The CDR3 extends over 13 amino acids. V was shortened by 4 bases and J by 5 bases, with 10 bases between the two germline ends. This CDR3 is CASSVVAGDTQYF. CDR3 in DNA: TGTGCCAGCAGTGTAGTTGCTGGAGATACGCAGTATTTT.

J is TRBJ2-3 and V is TRBV5-1, with D possibly matching TRBD2 (5 bases). Trimming took off 3 bases at V and 4 bases at J, with 12 bases between the two ends. In germline, CDR1 is SGHRS, CDR2 YFSETQ. This CDR3 is built from 14 residues. In nucleotides, the CDR3 is TGCGCCAGCAGCTCTTTTCCGGGGTCAGATACGCAGTATTTT. It yields the protein CASSSFPGSDTQYF.

The chain carries TRBV29-1 and TRBJ2-1; D unclear. CDR3 length: 11 amino acids. Germline CDR1 is SQVTM and CDR2 is ANQGSEA. The ends were cut back, 7 bases at V and 0 bases at J, with 4 bases in the middle. CDR3 coding DNA: TGCAGCGCGAGCTCCTACAATGAGCAGTTCTTC. Amino acids: CSASSYNEQFF.

The rearrangement links TRBV27 to TRBJ2-3; TRBD1 aligns across 8 bases. J lost 3 bases, V lost 7 bases, and 9 bases had no gene match. The germline CDR1 and CDR2 sequences are MNHEY and SMNVEV (reference sequence). CDR3 size: 15 residues. The chain's CDR3 is CASTHRDRITDTQYF. CDR3 nucleotides: TGTGCCAGCACACACCGGGACAGGATAACAGATACGCAGTATTTT.

This sequence joins TRBV7-8 and TRBJ1-1, with D tentatively TRBD1 (5 bases). This CDR3 has 15 residues. The germline CDR1 and CDR2 sequences are SGHVS and FQNEAQ. The V end was cut by 5 bases, the J end by 0 bases, with 13 bases between. The CDR3 spells CASSQTVNMNTEAFF. The DNA for the CDR3 is TGTGCCAGCAGCCAGACAGTTAACATGAACACTGAAGCTTTCTTT.

J is TRBJ2-2 and V is TRBV5-6; D may be TRBD1 or TRBD2 (5 bases each). The CDR3 spans 14 residues. Trimming removed 2 bases from V and 5 bases from J, with 10 bases in between. Germline loops: CDR1 SGHDT, CDR2 YYEEEE. The CDR3 is CASSFAWGTGELFF. The DNA of the CDR3 is TGTGCCAGCAGCTTCGCTTGGGGGACCGGGGAGCTGTTTTTT.

This clone was detected only a few times. This chain links TRBV2 with TRBJ2-3; 8 bases are a match to TRBD2. The CDR3 loop spans 15 amino acids. CDR1 is SNHLY, CDR2 FYNNEI, per germline. The trim removed 4 bases at V and 6 bases at J, leaving 9 bases unmatched. CDR3 protein: CASSVFGGAGDTQYF. In DNA, the CDR3 is TGTGCCAGCAGTGTTTTCGGGGGGGCTGGGGATACGCAGTATTTT.

The chain has TRBV7-8 and TRBJ2-1, with 8 bases that match TRBD2. The V segment lost 4 bases and the J segment 5 bases; nucleotides outside the gene matches: 13. Germline lookup yields CDR1 SGHVS and CDR2 FQNEAQ. The CDR3 has 17 amino acids. The CDR3 sequence: CASSSHWRRGDHNEQFF. The CDR3 region has the DNA TGTGCCAGCAGCTCCCACTGGCGGCGGGGGGACCACAATGAGCAGTTCTTC. The full variable domain, completed using reference TRBV7-8 and TRBJ2-1, is GAGVSQSPRYKVAKRGQDVALRCDPISGHVSLFWYQQALGQGPEFLTYFQNEAQLDKSGLPSDRFFAERPEGSVSTLKIQRTQQEDSAVYLCASSSHWRRGDHNEQFFGPGTRLTVL.

The rearrangement uses TRBV18 and TRBJ2-1; 7 nucleotides align to TRBD2. Germline values: CDR1 KGHSH, CDR2 LQKENI. The CDR3 extends over 16 amino acids. V shed 1 base, J shed 9 bases, and the junction held 12 bases outside the gene matches. The DNA of the CDR3 is TGTGCCAGCTCACCACGAAGCGGGACGGATTTGATTGAGCAGTTCTTC. Protein sequence: CASSPRSGTDLIEQFF.

This chain connects TRBV7-2 to TRBJ2-3, with a weak D call TRBD2 (6 bases). The length of the CDR3 is 13 residues. The V gene's germline CDR1 is SGHTA and CDR2 FQGNSA. Trimming pared 3 bases from V and 5 bases from J, leaving 9 bases between. Here the CDR3 reads CASSFRGGDTQYF. For the CDR3, the DNA is TGTGCCAGCAGCTTTAGGGGAGGAGATACGCAGTATTTT.

The V call is TRBV10-1, the J call TRBJ1-1; D is ambiguous. Germline V gives CDR1 WNHNN, CDR2 SYGVQD (reference sequence). Between the trimmed V and J ends, which lost 0 bases and 2 bases, there was a span of 7 bases. This CDR3 is 14 amino acids long. CDR3: CASSESTDNTEAFF. The CDR3 DNA sequence: TGCGCCAGCAGTGAGTCAACGGACAACACTGAAGCTTTCTTT.

V is TRBV13 and J is TRBJ2-3; 10 nucleotides agree with TRBD1. Trimming cost V 0 bases and J 5 bases; bases outside gene matches: 17. CDR1 is PRHDT, CDR2 FYEKMQ, per germline (reference sequence). This CDR3 is 20 amino acids long. This chain's CDR3 is CASSLGTPVSGTGVGDTQYF. CDR3 in DNA: TGTGCCAGCAGCTTAGGGACCCCTGTATCAGGGACAGGGGTGGGAGATACGCAGTATTTT.

This clone appeared once. The rearrangement links TRBV9 to TRBJ2-5; perhaps TRBD1 as D (6 bases). The CDR3 contains 15 residues. Per germline, CDR1 SGDLS and CDR2 YYNGEE. The V end lost 2 bases, the J end lost 3 bases, and 14 bases lay between the germline ends. The CDR3 DNA reads as TGTGCCAGCAGCGTCCTGGGACATACAGAAGAGACCCAGTACTTC. This encodes CASSVLGHTEETQYF.

The chain joins TRBV19 to TRBJ2-1; D possibly matches TRBD1 or TRBD2 (7 bases each). Trimming cost V 5 bases and J 0 bases, with 17 bases left between them. Germline CDR1 is LNHDA and CDR2 is SQIVND (reference sequence). CDR3 length: 17 residues. CDR3 DNA sequence: TGTGCCAGTAGTCGGGTCCAGGGGGGGCCCTCCTACAATGAGCAGTTCTTC. It is translated as CASSRVQGGPSYNEQFF.

The rearrangement links TRBV6-6 to TRBJ1-2; D is unresolved. Trimming took 0 bases from V and 4 from J, leaving 9 bases between them. Per the germline V gene, CDR1 is MNHNY and CDR2 is SVGAGI (reference sequence). This CDR3 comprises 14 residues. The CDR3 region has the DNA TGTGCCAGCAGTTACTCTTTTGGGGTCTATGGCTACACCTTC. Its protein is CASSYSFGVYGYTF.

The chain carries TRBV18 and TRBJ2-4; D tentatively fits TRBD1 or TRBD2 (5 bases each). V was cut by 5 bases and J by 1 base, with 21 bases left in between. CDR1 and CDR2 (germline): KGHSH, LQKENI. This CDR3 comprises 18 residues. The CDR3 DNA reads TGTGCCAGCTCAATGCCGGGACGGGACCCGAAGGCCAAAAACATTCAGTACTTC. Translated, it gives CASSMPGRDPKAKNIQYF.

The chain combines TRBV11-2 with TRBJ1-1; D is perhaps TRBD1 (6 bases). CDR1 and CDR2 from the germline V gene are SGHAT and FQNNGV. With 4 bases removed from V and 3 bases from J, the gap between germline ends came to 15 bases. This CDR3 spans 15 amino acids. The CDR3 is CASSWTAMGDTEAFF. In DNA form, the CDR3 reads TGTGCCAGCAGCTGGACAGCCATGGGTGACACTGAAGCTTTCTTT.

The J gene is TRBJ2-1, the V gene TRBV5-6, with TRBD2 identical over 13 bases. V lost 0 bases and J lost 7; bases outside the gene matches: 4. This CDR3 is 16 amino acids long. Germline CDR1 and CDR2: SGHDT and YYEEEE. CDR3 in DNA: TGTGCCAGCAGCTTGGCCTGGACTAGCGGGAGAAATGAGCAGTTCTTC. Its translation: CASSLAWTSGRNEQFF.

As regards this clone: A read error may account for a junction end that differs from germline. This chain's CDR3 is CASSQDESLVHF. The CDR3 region has the DNA TGTGCCAGCAGCCAAGATGAGTCCCTCGTCCACTTC. The V and J genes are TRBV14 and TRBJ1-2, with no clear D. CDR3 length equals 12 residues. CDR1 is SGHDN and CDR2 is FVKESK in the germline V gene.